The TCR beta chain under discussion was sequenced for a study of PD-1 blockade in classical Hodgkin lymphoma (dated by TCRdb to the early 2020s). Looking at the study overall: Nivolumab dosing was 3 mg/kg intravenously every 2 weeks, continuing until either disease progression or unacceptable toxicity. The study used CyTOF and TCR beta sequencing to define a peripheral blood immune signature of response to PD-1 blockade in classical Hodgkin lymphoma. Broader findings and caveats from the paper: Baseline TCR diversity was reported to be lower in newly diagnosed patients than in healthy donors and to be lower still in relapsed/refractory patients. The study was limited to a single clinical trial cohort, and causes of repertoire differences, possibly disease activity or prior therapy, remained undefined. By C4D1, a significant rise was seen in CD4+ TCR diversity but not in CD8+ TCR diversity (p=0.0027 vs p=0.16), and the rise was most apparent among complete responders (p=0.02). Trial patients achieving complete response had baseline diversity similar to newly diagnosed patients, whereas partial responders and progressors had significantly lower diversity. Diversity was lower in patients who began nivolumab less than 1 year after ASCT, so these patients were left out of later analyses to avoid confounding by immune reconstitution.

Trimming costs V 8 bases and J 1 base, and their ends lie 11 bases apart. The CDR3 spans 13 residues, from the cysteine through the phenylalanine. Solely the CDR3 DNA is kept, with 39 bases framed from the first base. CDR1 and CDR2, looked up from the germline V gene (reference sequence), are WNHNN and SYGVQD. Genomic DNA was extracted with the Qiagen DNeasy kit from unsorted PBMCs and from negatively selected CD4+ and CD8+ fractions. TCR beta CDR3 regions were subjected to amplification by immunoSEQ multiplex PCR with primers that anneal to V and J segments. A synthetic immune receptor repertoire was used to minimize amplification bias, and any residual bias was removed computationally once sequencing was done. In the authors' own workflow: Custom Python scripts were used to quantify repertoire diversity as the Shannon entropy index. Unsorted, CD4+ and CD8+ repertoires were examined separately, except in combined analyses, for which CD4+ and CD8+ sequences were merged in silico. Clonal expansion was defined as at least a 2-fold frequency increase after treatment relative to C1D1, with a pseudocount of 0.5 for undetected baseline clones. Clones with 0 or 1 copy at C1D1 were classified as singleton clones, and clones with 2 or more copies were classified as non-singleton clones. Clones expanded in unsorted samples were labelled as CD4+, CD8+ or unknown by matching protein sequences in sorted samples from the same patient. Wilcoxon tests on paired samples were used to test changes in diversity from C1D1 to C4D1. TCRdb took this table from immuneACCESS and kept in-frame rearrangements with V and J called. Such tables lack part of the clones; where checked against another copy, unresolved V genes explain under half of the gap, and the rest is unexplained. V and J calls and clone size are copied from that table; D and trimming were computed from the DNA. Counted in this sample were about 61,000 clones; 87% of them appeared once. The ten largest clones capture over 7.5% of the sample.

Note on this clone: What antigen it recognizes has not been identified. No base-level quality is on record; no much larger clone is a single base apart.

Per the publication, the time point label means: cycle 4 day 1 (C4D1), after more than five weeks of nivolumab. Every trial patient had relapsed following autologous stem cell transplantation, and prior brentuximab vedotin exposure was what differed among cohorts A, B and C. The trial cohort comprised more than 55 patients with relapsed/refractory classical Hodgkin lymphoma whose best overall responses were complete response, partial response or progressive disease. In the multi-cohort phase II CheckMate 205 trial, trial patients received single-agent nivolumab. An independent review committee assessed best overall response using the 2007 International Working Group response criteria. Trial PBMCs were obtained immediately prior to nivolumab initiation (C1D1) and on therapy at cycle 2 day 1 and cycle 4 day 1. Peripheral blood was collected in 8 mL Vacutainer Cell Preparation Tubes, from which PBMCs were isolated by centrifugation and then cryopreserved.

Material: peripheral blood mononuclear cells (PBMCs), obtained before the fourth cycle of nivolumab. This sequence originates from a human donor with classical Hodgkin lymphoma. This sequence uses TRBV10-1 and TRBJ2-5; the D region possibly corresponds to TRBD1 (5 bases align). The DNA sequence is TGCGCCAGCCAGGGTGCGCCCCAAGAGACCCAGTACTTC. Its protein product is CASQGAPQETQYF.